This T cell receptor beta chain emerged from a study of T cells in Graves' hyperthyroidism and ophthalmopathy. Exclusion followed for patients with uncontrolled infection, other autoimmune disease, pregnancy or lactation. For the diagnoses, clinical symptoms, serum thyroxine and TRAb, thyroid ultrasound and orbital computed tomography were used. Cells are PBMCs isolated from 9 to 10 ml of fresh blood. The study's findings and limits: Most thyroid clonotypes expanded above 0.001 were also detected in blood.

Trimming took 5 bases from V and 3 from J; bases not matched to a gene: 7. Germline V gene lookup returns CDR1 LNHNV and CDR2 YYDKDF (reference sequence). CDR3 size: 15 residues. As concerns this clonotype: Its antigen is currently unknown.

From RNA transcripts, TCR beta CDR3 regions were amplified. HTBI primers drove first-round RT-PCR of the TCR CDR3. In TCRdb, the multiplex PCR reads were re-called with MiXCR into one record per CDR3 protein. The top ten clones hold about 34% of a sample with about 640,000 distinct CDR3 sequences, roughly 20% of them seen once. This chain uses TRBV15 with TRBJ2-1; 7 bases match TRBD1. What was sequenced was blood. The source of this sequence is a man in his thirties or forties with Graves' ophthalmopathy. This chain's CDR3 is CATSPFDRDYNEQFF. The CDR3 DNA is TGTGCCACCAGCCCTTTCGACAGGGACTACAATGAGCAGTTCTTC.